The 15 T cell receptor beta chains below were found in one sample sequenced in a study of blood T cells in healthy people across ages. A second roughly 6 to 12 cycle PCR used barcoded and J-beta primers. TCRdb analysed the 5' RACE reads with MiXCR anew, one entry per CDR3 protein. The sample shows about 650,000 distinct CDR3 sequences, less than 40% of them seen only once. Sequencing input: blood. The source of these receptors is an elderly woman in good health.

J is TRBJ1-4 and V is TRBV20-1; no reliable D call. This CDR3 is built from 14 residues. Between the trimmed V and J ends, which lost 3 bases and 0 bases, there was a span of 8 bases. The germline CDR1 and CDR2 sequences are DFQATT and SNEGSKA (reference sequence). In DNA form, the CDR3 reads TGCAGTGCTAGCGGACGTACAACTAATGAAAAACTGTTTTTT. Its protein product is CSASGRTTNEKLFF.

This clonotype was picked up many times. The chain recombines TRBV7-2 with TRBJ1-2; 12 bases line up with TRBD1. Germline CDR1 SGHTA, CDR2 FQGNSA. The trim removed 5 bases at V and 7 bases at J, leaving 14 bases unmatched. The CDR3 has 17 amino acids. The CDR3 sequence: CASSEEGQGASLRGYTF. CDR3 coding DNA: TGTGCCAGCAGCGAAGAGGGACAGGGGGCCTCGCTTCGTGGCTACACCTTC.

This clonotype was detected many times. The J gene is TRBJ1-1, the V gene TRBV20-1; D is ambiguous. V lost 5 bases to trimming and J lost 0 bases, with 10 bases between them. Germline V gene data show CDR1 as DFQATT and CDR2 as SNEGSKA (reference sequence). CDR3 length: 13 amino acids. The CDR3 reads CSAAGLMNTEAFF. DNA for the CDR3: TGCAGTGCTGCGGGGTTAATGAACACTGAAGCTTTCTTT.

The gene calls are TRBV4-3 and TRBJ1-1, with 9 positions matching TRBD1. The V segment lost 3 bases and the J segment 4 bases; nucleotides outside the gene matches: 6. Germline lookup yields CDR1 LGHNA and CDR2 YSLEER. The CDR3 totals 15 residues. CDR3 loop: CASSHGQGLFTEAFF. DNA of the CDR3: TGCGCCAGCAGCCATGGACAGGGGCTGTTCACTGAAGCTTTCTTT.

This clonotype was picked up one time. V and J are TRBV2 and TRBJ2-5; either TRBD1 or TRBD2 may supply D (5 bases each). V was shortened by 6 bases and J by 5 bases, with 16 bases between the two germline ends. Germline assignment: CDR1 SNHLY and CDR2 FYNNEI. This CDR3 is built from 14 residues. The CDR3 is CASSVSGTQETQYF. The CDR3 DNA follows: TGTGCCAGCAGCGTATCCGGGACGCAGGAGACCCAGTACTTC.

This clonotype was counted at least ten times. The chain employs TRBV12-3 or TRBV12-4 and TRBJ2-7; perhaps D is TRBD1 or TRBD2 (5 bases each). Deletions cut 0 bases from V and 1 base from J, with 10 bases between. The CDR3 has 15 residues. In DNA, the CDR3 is TGTGCCAGCAGTTTAGCGCCGGGGACGTCCTACGAGCAGTACTTC. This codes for CASSLAPGTSYEQYF.

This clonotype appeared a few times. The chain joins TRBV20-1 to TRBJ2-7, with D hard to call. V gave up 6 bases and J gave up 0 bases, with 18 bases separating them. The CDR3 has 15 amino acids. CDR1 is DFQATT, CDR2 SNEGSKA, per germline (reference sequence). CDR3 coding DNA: TGCAGTGCCAGGCTCCTCCGACCTAGCTCCTACGAGCAGTACTTC. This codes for CSARLLRPSSYEQYF.

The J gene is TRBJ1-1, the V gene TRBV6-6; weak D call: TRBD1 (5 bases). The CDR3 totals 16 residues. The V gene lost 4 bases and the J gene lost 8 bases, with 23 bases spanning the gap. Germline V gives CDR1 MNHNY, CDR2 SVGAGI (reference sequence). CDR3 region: CASSSGGIWLLVEAFF. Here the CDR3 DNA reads TGTGCCAGCAGTTCCGGGGGGATATGGCTTTTGGTAGAAGCTTTCTTT.

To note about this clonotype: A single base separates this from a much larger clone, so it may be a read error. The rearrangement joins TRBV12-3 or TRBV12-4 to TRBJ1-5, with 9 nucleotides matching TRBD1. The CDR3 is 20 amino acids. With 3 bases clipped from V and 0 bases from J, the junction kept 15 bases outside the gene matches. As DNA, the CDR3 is TGTGCCAGCAGTTTTGCGCCCCTCCGGGACAGGGAGGCTAGCAATCAGCCCCAGCATTTT. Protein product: CASSFAPLRDREASNQPQHF.

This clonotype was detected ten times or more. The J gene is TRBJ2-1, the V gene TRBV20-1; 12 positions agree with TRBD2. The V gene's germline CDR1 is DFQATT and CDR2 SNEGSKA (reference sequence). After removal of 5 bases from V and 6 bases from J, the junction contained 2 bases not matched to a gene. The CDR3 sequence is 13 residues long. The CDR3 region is CSAGLAGINEQFF. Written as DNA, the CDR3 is TGCAGTGCTGGACTAGCGGGGATCAATGAGCAGTTCTTC.

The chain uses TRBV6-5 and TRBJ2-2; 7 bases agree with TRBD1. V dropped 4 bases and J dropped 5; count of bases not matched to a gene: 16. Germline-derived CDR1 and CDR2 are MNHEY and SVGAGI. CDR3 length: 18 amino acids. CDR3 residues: CASSSQGREGAYTGELFF. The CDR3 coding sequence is TGTGCCAGCAGTTCACAAGGGCGAGAGGGGGCGTATACCGGGGAGCTGTTTTTT.

CDR3 sequence: CSARDYNYGYTF. The CDR3 DNA sequence: TGCAGTGCTCGGGACTATAACTATGGCTACACCTTC. The rearrangement uses TRBV20-1 and TRBJ1-2; D is perhaps TRBD1 (5 bases). Trimming stripped 5 bases from V and 1 base from J, with 8 bases between. Germline-derived CDR1 and CDR2 are DFQATT and SNEGSKA (reference sequence). CDR3 length equals 12 residues.

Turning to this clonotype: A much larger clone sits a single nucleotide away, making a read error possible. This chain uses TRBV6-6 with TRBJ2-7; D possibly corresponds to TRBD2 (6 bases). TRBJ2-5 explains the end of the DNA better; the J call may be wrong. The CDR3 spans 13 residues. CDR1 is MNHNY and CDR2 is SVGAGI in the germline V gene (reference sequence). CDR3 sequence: CASSRRGIETQYF. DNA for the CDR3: TGTGCCAGCAGTCGACGGGGGATAGAGACCCAGTACTTC.

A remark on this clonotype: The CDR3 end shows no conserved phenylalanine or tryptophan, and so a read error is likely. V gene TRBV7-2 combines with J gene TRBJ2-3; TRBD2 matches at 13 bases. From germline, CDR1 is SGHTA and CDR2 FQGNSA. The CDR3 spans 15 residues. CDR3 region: CASSLGLAGGDAQYL. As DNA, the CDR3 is TGTGCCAGCAGCTTAGGACTAGCGGGGGGAGATGCGCAGTATTTG.

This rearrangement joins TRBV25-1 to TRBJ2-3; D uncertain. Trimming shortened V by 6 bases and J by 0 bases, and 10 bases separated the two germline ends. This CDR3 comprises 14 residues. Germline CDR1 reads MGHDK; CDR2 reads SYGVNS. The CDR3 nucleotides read TGTGCCAGCAGGGCTCCCTCTAGCACAGATACGCAGTATTTT. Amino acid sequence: CASRAPSSTDTQYF.